This TCR beta chain was recovered during a study of vaccination and CD4 T cells after COVID-19. Noted treatment: approximately 11-day PBMC culture with coronavirus spike peptide pools or control peptides (ViraFEST assay). The unexposed donor gave CD4+ T cells before the COVID-19 pandemic (2011-2018). Cell culture was performed with roughly 2 million PBMCs per well in the presence of approximately 9.8 IU/ml IL-2 and 10 ug/ml peptide pools. The Oncomine TCR Beta short-read assay was applied to DNA of cultured CD4+ T cells. Genomic DNA was extracted from cultured CD4+ T cells. TCRdb re-analysed the PCR reads in MiXCR, keeping a single row per CDR3 protein. Of under 8,500 distinct CDR3 sequences detected, roughly 40% appear once; the ten largest clones hold roughly a fifth. Details on this clonotype: What it recognizes is unknown.

Germline CDR1 MNHEY, CDR2 SVGEGT. This CDR3 spans 13 amino acids. V lost 6 bases and J lost 4, with 12 bases in between. The specimen was CD4+ T cells from blood, cultured in vitro. The receptor comes from a human donor in good health. The chain links TRBV6-2 or TRBV6-3 to TRBJ1-2; D is uncertain. The CDR3 reads CASSLLSTYGYTF. CDR3 bases: TGTGCCAGCAGCCTCCTTTCGACCTATGGCTACACCTTC.